This T cell receptor (beta chain) was sequenced for a study of cytomegalovirus exposure and HLA in healthy donors. The primer mix had 60 Vbeta and 13 Jbeta primers. Measured with immunoSEQ multiplex PCR; TCRdb has only the in-frame clones, and not every one. Counted here are about 170,000 clones, roughly 85% occurring once; the ten biggest clones make up less than 2%. The ends were cut back, 3 bases at V and 0 bases at J, with 12 bases in the middle. The CDR3 has 15 amino acids. CDR1 and CDR2 from the germline V gene are GTSNPN and SVGIG (reference sequence). J is TRBJ1-5 and V is TRBV30, with D perhaps TRBD1 (6 bases). Sequenced material: PBMCs. This receptor was obtained from a male donor in good health and CMV-seronegative. CDR3 nucleotides: TGTGCCTGGAGCTCACAGGGAGTTAGCAATCAGCCCCAGCATTTT. Translated: CAWSSQGVSNQPQHF.